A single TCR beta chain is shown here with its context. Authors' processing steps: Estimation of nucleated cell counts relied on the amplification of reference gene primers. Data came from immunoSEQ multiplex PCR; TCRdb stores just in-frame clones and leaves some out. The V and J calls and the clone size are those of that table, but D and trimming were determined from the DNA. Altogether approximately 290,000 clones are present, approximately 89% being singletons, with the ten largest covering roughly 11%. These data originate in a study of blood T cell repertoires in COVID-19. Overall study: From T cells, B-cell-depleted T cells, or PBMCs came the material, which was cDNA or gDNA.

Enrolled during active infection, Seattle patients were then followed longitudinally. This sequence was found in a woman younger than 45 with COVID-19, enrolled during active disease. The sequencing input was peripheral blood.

The CDR3 DNA reads TGTGCCAGCAGCTCTCCTCGCGTTTCTTTCTTT. Its protein product is CASSSPRVSFF. J is TRBJ1-1 and V is TRBV6-5, with D hard to call. This CDR3 is built from 11 residues. The germline V gene encodes CDR1 MNHEY and CDR2 SVGAGI. Trimming stripped 6 bases from V and 12 bases from J, with 14 bases between.